These 20 T cell receptor beta chains were sequenced from one sample in a study of blood T cell repertoires in COVID-19. Generated by immunoSEQ multiplex PCR, the TCRdb table keeps only in-frame clones and is missing some. The data contain around 230,000 clones, about 91% of them singletons. The specimen sequenced was PBMCs or T cells enriched from blood (not recorded which). These receptors were obtained from a woman aged 40 to 55 with acute COVID-19.

The J gene is TRBJ2-7, the V gene TRBV12-3 or TRBV12-4, with 8 positions matching TRBD1. After removal of 9 bases from V and 2 bases from J, the junction contained 6 bases not matched to a gene. The CDR3 length is 13 residues. CDR3 region: CASVGTGTYEQYF. The CDR3 DNA is TGTGCCAGTGTGGGGACAGGAACCTACGAGCAGTACTTC.

CDR3 coding DNA: TGTGCCAGCAGTCTCGGGGGGCGTCAGCCCCAGCATTTT. Amino acid sequence: CASSLGGRQPQHF. This chain uses TRBV12-3 or TRBV12-4 with TRBJ1-5, with a tentative D call TRBD1 (6 bases). The CDR3 spans 13 residues. The ends were cut back, 5 bases at V and 6 bases at J, with 11 bases in the middle.

CDR3 bases: TGTGCCAGCGGGACAGGCCATCCTACGGGTGAAGCTTTCTTT. It codes for CASGTGHPTGEAFF. This chain uses TRBV9 with TRBJ1-1; TRBD1 matches 8 bases. Losses at the gene ends were 7 bases for V and 7 bases for J; bases not matched to a gene: 12. Germline CDR1 is SGDLS and CDR2 is YYNGEE. This CDR3 spans 14 amino acids.

V and J are TRBV12-3 or TRBV12-4 and TRBJ1-3, with 7 nucleotides matching TRBD1. The CDR3 sequence is 13 residues long. V was pared by 7 bases and J by 2 bases, with 2 bases of the junction left unmatched. The CDR3 coding sequence is TGTGCCAGCATTGACAGGGCTGGAAACACCATATATTTT. Protein sequence: CASIDRAGNTIYF.

This clone occurred once. The CDR3 DNA follows: TGTGCCATCGGCAGGGGGCTAGGTGAAAAACTGTTTTTT. This gives the protein CAIGRGLGEKLFF. The chain links TRBV28 to TRBJ1-4; 8 bases map to TRBD1. CDR1 and CDR2 from the germline V gene are MDHEN and SYDVKM. The CDR3 is 13 residues long. V was pared by 10 bases and J by 7 bases, with 8 bases of the junction left unmatched.

This chain joins TRBV5-1 and TRBJ1-4; 12 bases fit TRBD1. The germline V gene has CDR1 SGHRS and CDR2 YFSETQ. This CDR3 is 16 amino acids long. The junction had 10 bases not matched to a gene; V was cut back by 5 bases and J by 8 bases. The CDR3 DNA sequence: TGCGCCAGCAGTCACGGGACAGGGGGCGCGAGGGAAAAACTGTTTTTT. This encodes CASSHGTGGAREKLFF.

This chain links TRBV11-2 with TRBJ1-4; a possible D gene is TRBD1 (6 bases). Germline V gives CDR1 SGHAT, CDR2 FQNNGV. This CDR3 is built from 17 residues. Trimming cost V 1 base and J 4 bases, with 16 bases left between them. Here the CDR3 DNA reads TGTGCCAGCAGCTTAGGAGCGCGGACAGTCGTTAATGAAAAACTGTTTTTT. It codes for CASSLGARTVVNEKLFF.

This clone has just one count. The V gene is TRBV18, the J gene TRBJ2-1; 11 nucleotides match TRBD2. With V trimmed by 5 bases and J by 3 bases, 3 bases remained unmatched. The CDR3 totals 15 residues. The germline CDR1 and CDR2 sequences are KGHSH and LQKENI. In DNA, the CDR3 is TGTGCCAGCTCATCACTAGCGGGGGACTACAATGAGCAGTTCTTC. Translated: CASSSLAGDYNEQFF.

The V gene is TRBV3-1 (or the pseudogene TRBV3-2), the J gene TRBJ1-4; 7 bases agree with TRBD1. Unmatched junction bases numbered 6, after V lost 5 bases and J lost 3 bases. CDR1 and CDR2 from the germline V gene are LGHDT and YNNKEL (reference sequence). The CDR3 runs 15 residues. CDR3 sequence: CASSDRALANEKLFF. The CDR3 nucleotides read TGTGCCAGCAGCGACAGGGCTTTGGCTAATGAAAAACTGTTTTTT.

The rearrangement links TRBV6-2 or TRBV6-3 to TRBJ2-7; D is perhaps TRBD1 (5 bases). V was trimmed by 5 bases and J by 6 bases, leaving 17 bases between them. Germline lookup yields CDR1 MNHEY and CDR2 SVGEGT. The CDR3 runs 14 residues. The CDR3 loop reads CASSDPPRTSEQYV. DNA for the CDR3: TGTGCCAGCAGTGACCCCCCGAGGACATCCGAGCAGTACGTC.

This chain uses TRBV7-9 with TRBJ1-4; 9 bases are a match to TRBD1. Germline-derived CDR1 and CDR2 are SEHNR and FQNEAQ (reference sequence). The ends lost 5 bases at V and 5 bases at J; junction bases unmatched: 6. The CDR3 sequence is 15 residues long. The CDR3 coding sequence is TGTGCCAGCAGCCCACCCGGGACAGGGAATGAAAAACTGTTTTTT. Amino acid sequence: CASSPPGTGNEKLFF.

This chain uses TRBV5-1 with TRBJ2-7; D uncertain. The CDR3 totals 12 residues. Trimming shortened V by 7 bases and J by 4 bases, and 12 bases separated the two germline ends. Germline-derived CDR1 and CDR2 are SGHRS and YFSETQ. The CDR3 DNA is TGCGCCAGCTCCCGAGAACGATACGAGCAGTACTTC. This translates into CASSRERYEQYF.

The CDR3 DNA reads TGTGCCAGCAGCTTAGGGAGGGACAGGGACTACGAGCAGTACGTC. Translated, it gives CASSLGRDRDYEQYV. This sequence joins TRBV11-2 and TRBJ2-7, with TRBD1 matching 9 bases. Losses at the gene ends were 1 base for V and 3 bases for J; bases not matched to a gene: 4. CDR1 SGHAT and CDR2 FQNNGV come from the germline V gene. This CDR3 is built from 15 residues.

This chain joins TRBV30 and TRBJ2-1; D remains unclear. The germline CDR1 and CDR2 sequences are GTSNPN and SVGIG (reference sequence). V was shortened by 1 base and J by 8 bases, with 6 bases between the two germline ends. CDR3 length: 11 amino acids. The chain's CDR3 is CAWSGGHEQFF. In DNA form, the CDR3 reads TGTGCCTGGAGTGGAGGTCATGAGCAGTTCTTC. The full variable domain, in which reference TRBV30 and TRBJ2-1 provide the parts outside the CDR3, is SQTIHQWPATLVQPVGSPLSLECTVEGTSNPNLYWYRQAAGRGLQLLFYSVGIGQISSEVPQNLSASRPQDRQFILSSKKLLLSDSGFYLCAWSGGHEQFFGPGTRLTVL.

The chain carries TRBV27 and TRBJ1-2; no clear D gene. V lost 0 bases to trimming and J lost 5 bases, with 7 bases between them. This CDR3 has 13 residues. Germline values: CDR1 MNHEY, CDR2 SMNVEV (reference sequence). The CDR3 DNA reads as TGTGCCAGCAGTTTATCCGCGGATTATGGCTACACCTTC. It codes for CASSLSADYGYTF.

This clone was picked up one time. The V and J genes are TRBV11-3 and TRBJ2-2; tentatively, D is TRBD2 (6 bases). Germline loops: CDR1 SGHNT, CDR2 YENEEA. This CDR3 has 13 residues. The germline V and J ends were trimmed by 6 bases and 10 bases, with 15 bases remaining between them. This CDR3 is CASRRLVTSELFF. DNA for the CDR3: TGTGCCAGCAGGAGACTAGTAACCTCGGAGCTGTTTTTT.

J is TRBJ2-1 and V is TRBV7-9; 7 nucleotides match TRBD1. V was pared by 1 base and J by 2 bases, with 5 bases of the junction left unmatched. The CDR3 sequence is 16 residues long. Germline V gives CDR1 SEHNR, CDR2 FQNEAQ (reference sequence). The CDR3 spells CASSLVSGQPYNEQFF. CDR3 nucleotide sequence: TGTGCCAGCAGCTTAGTTTCGGGACAGCCCTACAATGAGCAGTTCTTC.

In this sample, this clone turned up once. J is TRBJ2-2 and V is TRBV19; D perhaps matches TRBD2 (6 bases). Germline-derived CDR1 and CDR2 are LNHDA and SQIVND (reference sequence). The CDR3 loop spans 15 amino acids. V lost 5 bases to trimming and J lost 4 bases, with 14 bases between them. For the CDR3, the DNA is TGTGCCAGTAGTCAGCTTAGCGGCGGCACCGGGGAGCTGTTTTTT. Protein: CASSQLSGGTGELFF.

This clone has only a few counts. The rearrangement uses TRBV2 and TRBJ2-7, with 10 bases matching TRBD1. Trimming took 6 bases from V and 3 from J; bases not matched to a gene: 11. The CDR3 covers 16 residues. CDR1 SNHLY and CDR2 FYNNEI come from the germline V gene. For the CDR3, the DNA is TGTGCCAGCAGAGCCGGGACAGGGGTCCCCTACTACGAGCAGTACTTC. It translates to CASRAGTGVPYYEQYF.

The V call is TRBV3-1 (or the pseudogene TRBV3-2), the J call TRBJ2-5, with TRBD2 as a possible D gene (5 bases). V was cut by 4 bases and J by 4 bases, with 10 bases left in between. Germline V CDR1 and CDR2: LGHDT, YNNKEL (reference sequence). The CDR3 covers 13 residues. The CDR3 spells CASSLPGVETQYF. The CDR3 nucleotides read TGTGCCAGCAGCCTCCCCGGGGTAGAGACCCAGTACTTC.